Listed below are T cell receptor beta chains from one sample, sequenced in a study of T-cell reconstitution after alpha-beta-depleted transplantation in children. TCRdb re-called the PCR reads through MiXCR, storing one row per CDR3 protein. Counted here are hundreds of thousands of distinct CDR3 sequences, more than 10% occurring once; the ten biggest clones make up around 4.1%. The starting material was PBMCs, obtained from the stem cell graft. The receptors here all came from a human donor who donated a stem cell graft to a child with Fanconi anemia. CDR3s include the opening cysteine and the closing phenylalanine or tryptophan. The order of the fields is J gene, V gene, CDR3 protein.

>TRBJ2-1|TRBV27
CASSFHSQPAPNEQFF
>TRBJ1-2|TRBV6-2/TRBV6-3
CASSSLAATYGYTF
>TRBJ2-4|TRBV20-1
CSARVGQLAKNIQYF
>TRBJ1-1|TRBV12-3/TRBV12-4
CASTPAPNTEAFF
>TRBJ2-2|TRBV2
CASSAERGSFAGELFF
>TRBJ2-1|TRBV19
CASSITQNNEQFF
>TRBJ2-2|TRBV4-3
CASSQDHVRSGGRNTGELFF
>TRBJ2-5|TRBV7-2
CASSPQGMRETQYF
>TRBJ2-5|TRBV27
CASRPPGPWETQYF
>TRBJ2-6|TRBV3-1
CASTPGSSGANVLTF
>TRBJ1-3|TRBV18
CASSPEGANTIYF
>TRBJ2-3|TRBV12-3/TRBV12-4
CASSLMRGPPTDTQYF
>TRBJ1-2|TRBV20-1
CSAEANYGYTF
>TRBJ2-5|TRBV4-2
CASSQDRLGGTQYF
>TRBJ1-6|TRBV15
CATSRTGDSPLHF
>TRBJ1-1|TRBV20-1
CSARPIQELFEAFF
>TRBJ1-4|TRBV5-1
CASSLDRGHEKLFF
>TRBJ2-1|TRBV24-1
CATSDQDSYNEQFF
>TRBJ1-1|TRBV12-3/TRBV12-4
CASSYSPGAPARAFF
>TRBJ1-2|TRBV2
CASSELGADFNYGYTF
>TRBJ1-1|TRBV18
CASSPLPELGVSEAFF
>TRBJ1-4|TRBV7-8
CASSLGQGSSGEKLFF
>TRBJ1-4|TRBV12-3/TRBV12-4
CASIRSDRFPTNEKLFF
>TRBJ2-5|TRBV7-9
CASSQRAGLETQYF
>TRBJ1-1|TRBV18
CASSPSSSGGRDTEAFF
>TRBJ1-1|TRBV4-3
CASSPGVEGENTEAFF
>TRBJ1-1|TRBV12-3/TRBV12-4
CASSFGRGALGAFF
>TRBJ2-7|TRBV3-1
CASSHEGSPQQYF
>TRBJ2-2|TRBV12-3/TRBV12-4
CASSPYGPPGGELFF
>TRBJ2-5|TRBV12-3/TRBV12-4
CASSFLGTGLETQYF
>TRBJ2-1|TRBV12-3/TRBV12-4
CASSLGRSGGSYNEQFF
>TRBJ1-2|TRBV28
CASTDRVAGYTF
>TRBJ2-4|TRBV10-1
CASSEDAKNIQYF
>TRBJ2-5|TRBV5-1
CASSLERRGEQYF
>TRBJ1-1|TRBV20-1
CSAKPFVGGVNTEAFF
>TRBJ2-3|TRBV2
CASSRTLGTDTQYF
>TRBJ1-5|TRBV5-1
CASSVEGNQPQHF
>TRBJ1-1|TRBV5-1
CASRESGWNTEAFF
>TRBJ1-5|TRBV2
CASSKGRGGNQPQHF
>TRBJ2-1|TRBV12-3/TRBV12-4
CASSLYSGNEQFF
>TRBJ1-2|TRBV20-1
CSAQGAGNYGYTF
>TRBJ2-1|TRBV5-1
CASQSGMRSSYNEQFF
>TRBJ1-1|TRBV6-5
CASSNGGSLNTEAFF
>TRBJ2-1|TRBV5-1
CASSLARTVYNEQFF